This T cell receptor delta chain was identified in a study of gamma-delta T cells after stem cell transplantation. TCRdb reprocessed the RT-PCR reads through CATT. The sample includes approximately 3,200 delta-chain clones, about 1.9% of them seen just once. V lost 0 bases to trimming and J lost 2 bases, with 12 bases between them. CDR3 size: 15 residues. Germline V gives CDR1 GEAIGNYY, CDR2 EKD. The TCR comes from a human donor. It is not recorded whose cells these are; they may come from a transplant donor. Material for sequencing was gamma-delta T cells. The rearrangement joins TRDV2 to TRDJ1, with D tentatively TRDD3 (5 bases). DNA of the CDR3: TGTGCCTGTGACACCGTAGGTGGGGTTACCGATAAACTCATCTTT. Translated: CACDTVGGVTDKLIF.